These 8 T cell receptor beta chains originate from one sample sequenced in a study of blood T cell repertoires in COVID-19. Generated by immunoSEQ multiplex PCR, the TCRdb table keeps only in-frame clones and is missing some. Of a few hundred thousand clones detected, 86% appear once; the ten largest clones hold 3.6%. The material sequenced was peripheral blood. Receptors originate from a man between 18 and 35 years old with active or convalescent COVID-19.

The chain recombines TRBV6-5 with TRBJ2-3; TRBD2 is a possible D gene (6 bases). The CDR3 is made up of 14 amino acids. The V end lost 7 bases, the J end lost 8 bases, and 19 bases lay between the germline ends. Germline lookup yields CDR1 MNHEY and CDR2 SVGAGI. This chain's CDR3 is CASNGDFESGTQYF. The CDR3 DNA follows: TGTGCCAGCAATGGGGACTTTGAGAGTGGTACGCAGTATTTT.

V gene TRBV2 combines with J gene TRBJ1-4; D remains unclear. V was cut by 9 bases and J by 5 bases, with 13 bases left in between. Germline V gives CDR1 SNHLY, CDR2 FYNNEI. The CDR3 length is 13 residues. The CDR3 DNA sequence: TGTGCCAGTCAAAGAAACCAGAATGAAAAACTGTTTTTT. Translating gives CASQRNQNEKLFF. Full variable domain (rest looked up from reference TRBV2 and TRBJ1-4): EPEVTQTPSHQVTQMGQEVILRCVPISNHLYFYWYRQILGQKVEFLVSFYNNEISEKSEIFDDQFSVERPDGSNFTLKIRSTKLEDSAMYFCASQRNQNEKLFFGSGTQLSVL.

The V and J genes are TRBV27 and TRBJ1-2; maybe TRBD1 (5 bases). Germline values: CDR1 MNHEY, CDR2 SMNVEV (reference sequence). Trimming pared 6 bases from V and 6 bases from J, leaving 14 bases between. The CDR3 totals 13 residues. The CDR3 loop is CASRPGLGDGYTF. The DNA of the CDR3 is TGTGCCAGCAGACCAGGGCTTGGAGATGGCTACACCTTC.

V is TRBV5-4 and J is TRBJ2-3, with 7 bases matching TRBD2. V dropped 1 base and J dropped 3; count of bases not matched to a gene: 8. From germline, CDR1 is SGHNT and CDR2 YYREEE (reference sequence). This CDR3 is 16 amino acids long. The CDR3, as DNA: TGTGCCAGCAGCTTGATTGGCGGGGGTAGAACAGATACGCAGTATTTT. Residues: CASSLIGGGRTDTQYF.

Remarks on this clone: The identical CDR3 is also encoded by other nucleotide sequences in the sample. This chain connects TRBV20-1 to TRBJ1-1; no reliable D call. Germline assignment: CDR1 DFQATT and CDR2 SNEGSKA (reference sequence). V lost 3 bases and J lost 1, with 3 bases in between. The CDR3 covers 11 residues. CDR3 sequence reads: CSASQNTEAFF. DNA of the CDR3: TGCAGTGCTAGTCAGAACACTGAAGCTTTCTTT.

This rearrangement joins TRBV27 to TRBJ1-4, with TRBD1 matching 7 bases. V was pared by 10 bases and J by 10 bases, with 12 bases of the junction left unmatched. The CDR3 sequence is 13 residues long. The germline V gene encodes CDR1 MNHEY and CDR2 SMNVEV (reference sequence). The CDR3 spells CATSRGPSGKLFF. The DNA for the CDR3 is TGTGCCACCTCTAGGGGGCCCTCTGGAAAACTGTTTTTT.

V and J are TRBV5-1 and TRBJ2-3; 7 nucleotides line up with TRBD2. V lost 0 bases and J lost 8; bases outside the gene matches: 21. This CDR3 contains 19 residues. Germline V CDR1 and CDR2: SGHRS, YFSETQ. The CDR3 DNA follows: TGCGCCAGCAGCTTGGCCTTAAAGCGGGGCCAGGGACGGTGGTCTACGCAGTATTTT. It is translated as CASSLALKRGQGRWSTQYF. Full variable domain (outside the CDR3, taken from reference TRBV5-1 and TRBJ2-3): KAGVTQTPRYLIKTRGQQVTLSCSPISGHRSVSWYQQTPGQGLQFLFEYFSETQRNKGNFPGRFSGRQFSNSRSEMNVSTLELGDSALYLCASSLALKRGQGRWSTQYFGPGTRLTVL.

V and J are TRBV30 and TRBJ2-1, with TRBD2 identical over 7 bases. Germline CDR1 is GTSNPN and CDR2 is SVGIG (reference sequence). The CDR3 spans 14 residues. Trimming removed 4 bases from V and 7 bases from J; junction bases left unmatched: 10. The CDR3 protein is CAWNPGEGRNEQFF. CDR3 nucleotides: TGTGCCTGGAACCCCGGGGAGGGAAGGAATGAGCAGTTCTTC.